This TCR beta chain was sequenced during a study of shared clonotypes between healthy human individuals. At the level of the study: Per donor, CD8 memory used one plate, CD8 naive used two, CD4 memory used three and CD4 naive used three.

Trimming at V came to 0 bases and at J to 5 bases, leaving 8 bases not matched to a gene. Germline V lookup: CDR1 LGHNT, CDR2 FRNRAP. The CDR3 has 17 residues. As processed by the authors: Because ImmunoSEQ provided only junction sequences with no quality scores, the filtering differed. TCRdb's copy holds only in-frame clones and misses some; the assay was immunoSEQ multiplex PCR. Clone size and V and J calls were adopted from that table, with D and trimming inferred from the DNA. The sample holds over a million clones; 98% are singletons and the top ten take roughly 0.4%. The chain joins TRBV12-5 to TRBJ2-1; TRBD2 aligns across 9 bases. The clonotype was recovered from a man aged 25 to 45 in good health. What was sequenced was naive CD4+ T cells sorted from blood. Subset in this sample: CD45RA+ positively selected. The CDR3, as DNA: TGTGCTAGTGGTTTGGTAGTTTCCCGACTAGCGGACAATGAGCAGTTCTTC. Translated: CASGLVVSRLADNEQFF.